This T cell receptor (beta chain) was profiled in a study of OX40 agonist ivuxolimab in advanced cancers. Study as a whole: Patients were treated with ivuxolimab, an agonistic anti-OX40 (CD134) antibody.

Sequencing used immunoSEQ multiplex PCR; TCRdb keeps in-frame clones, though not all of them. Of approximately 80,000 clones listed, roughly 87% were seen once; the top ten hold 0.33%. Per germline, CDR1 SGHRS and CDR2 YFSETQ. CDR3 size: 15 residues. V lost 4 bases to trimming and J lost 8 bases; unmatched junction nucleotides: 10. The V and J genes are TRBV5-1 and TRBJ1-4; 8 nucleotides agree with TRBD1. This sample comprised CD4+ or CD8+ T cells sorted from blood, obtained in a trial of the OX40 agonist ivuxolimab. The receptor's source is an adult with an advanced solid tumor such as melanoma, head and neck, liver or kidney cancer. CDR3 sequence (DNA): TGCGCCAGCAGCCGGGCCCAGGGGGCAGGGGAAAAACTGTTTTTT. Its translation is CASSRAQGAGEKLFF.